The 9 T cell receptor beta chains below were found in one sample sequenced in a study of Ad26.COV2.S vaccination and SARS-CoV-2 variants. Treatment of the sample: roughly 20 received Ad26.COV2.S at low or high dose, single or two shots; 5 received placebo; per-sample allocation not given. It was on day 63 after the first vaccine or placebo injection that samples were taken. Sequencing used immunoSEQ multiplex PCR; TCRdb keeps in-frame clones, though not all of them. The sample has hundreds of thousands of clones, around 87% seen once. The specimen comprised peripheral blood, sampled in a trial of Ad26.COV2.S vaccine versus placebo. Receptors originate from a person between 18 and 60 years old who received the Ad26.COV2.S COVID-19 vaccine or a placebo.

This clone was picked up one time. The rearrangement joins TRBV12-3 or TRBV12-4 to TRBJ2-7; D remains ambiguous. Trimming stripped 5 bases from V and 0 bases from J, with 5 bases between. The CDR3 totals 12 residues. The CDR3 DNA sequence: TGTGCCAGCAGTCCACCCTCCTACGAGCAGTACTTC. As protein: CASSPPSYEQYF.

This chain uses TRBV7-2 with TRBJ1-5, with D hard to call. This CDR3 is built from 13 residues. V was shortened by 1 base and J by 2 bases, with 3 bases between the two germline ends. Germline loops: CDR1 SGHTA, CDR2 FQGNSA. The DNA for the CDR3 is TGTGCCAGCAGCTTAGACGGCAATCAGCCCCAGCATTTT. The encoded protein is CASSLDGNQPQHF.

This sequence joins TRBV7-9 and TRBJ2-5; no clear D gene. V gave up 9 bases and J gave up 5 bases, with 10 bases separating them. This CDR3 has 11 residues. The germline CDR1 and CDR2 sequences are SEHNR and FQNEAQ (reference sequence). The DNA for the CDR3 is TGTGCCAGTGGGTCGTATGAGACCCAGTACTTC. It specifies CASGSYETQYF.

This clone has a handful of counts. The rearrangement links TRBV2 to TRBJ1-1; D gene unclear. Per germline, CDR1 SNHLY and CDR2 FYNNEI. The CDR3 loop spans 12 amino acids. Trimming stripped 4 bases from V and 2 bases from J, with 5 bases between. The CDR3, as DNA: TGTGCCAGCAGTGTGCCAAACACTGAAGCTTTCTTT. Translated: CASSVPNTEAFF.

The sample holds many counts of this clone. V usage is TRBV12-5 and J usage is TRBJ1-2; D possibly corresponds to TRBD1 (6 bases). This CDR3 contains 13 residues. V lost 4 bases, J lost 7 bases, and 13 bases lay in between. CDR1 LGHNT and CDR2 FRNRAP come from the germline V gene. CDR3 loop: CASGSPRTAGYTF. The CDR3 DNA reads TGTGCTAGTGGTTCGCCTAGGACAGCTGGCTACACCTTC.

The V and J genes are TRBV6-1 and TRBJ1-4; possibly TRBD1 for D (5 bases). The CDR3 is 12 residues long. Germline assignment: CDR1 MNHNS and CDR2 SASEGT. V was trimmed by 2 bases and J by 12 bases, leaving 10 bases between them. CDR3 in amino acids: CASSEWGGELFF. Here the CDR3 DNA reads TGTGCCAGCAGTGAATGGGGGGGGGAACTGTTTTTT.

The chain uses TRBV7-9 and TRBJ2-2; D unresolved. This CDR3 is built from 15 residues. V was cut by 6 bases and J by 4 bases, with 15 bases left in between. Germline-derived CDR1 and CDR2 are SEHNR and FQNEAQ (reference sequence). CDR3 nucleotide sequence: TGTGCCAGCAGTTTGAAAGGAAAGGTCACCGGGGAGCTGTTTTTT. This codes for CASSLKGKVTGELFF.

The CDR3 protein is CASSASTDTQYF. As DNA, the CDR3 is TGTGCCAGCAGCGCTAGCACAGATACGCAGTATTTT. The chain uses TRBV2 and TRBJ2-3; D is undetermined. V dropped 6 bases and J dropped 0 bases, with 4 bases sitting between them. Germline CDR1 is SNHLY and CDR2 is FYNNEI. The CDR3 extends over 12 amino acids.

The CDR3 region is CASSPAGMNTEAFF. The CDR3 DNA reads TGTGCCAGCTCACCAGCCGGGATGAACACTGAAGCTTTCTTT. The gene calls are TRBV18 and TRBJ1-1; no reliable D call. The germline V and J ends were trimmed by 2 bases and 0 bases, with 7 bases remaining between them. CDR3 length: 14 amino acids. Germline V gives CDR1 KGHSH, CDR2 LQKENI.